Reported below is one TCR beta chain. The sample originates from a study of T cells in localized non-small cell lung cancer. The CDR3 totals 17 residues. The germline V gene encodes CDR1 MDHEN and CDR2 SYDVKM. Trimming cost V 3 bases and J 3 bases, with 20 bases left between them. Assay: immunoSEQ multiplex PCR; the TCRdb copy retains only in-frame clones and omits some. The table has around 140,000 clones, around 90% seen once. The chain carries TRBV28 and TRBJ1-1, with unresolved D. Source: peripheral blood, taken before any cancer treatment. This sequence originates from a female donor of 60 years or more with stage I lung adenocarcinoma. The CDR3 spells CASSLRVSAEWDTEAFF. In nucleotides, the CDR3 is TGTGCCAGCAGTTTGCGGGTATCAGCGGAGTGGGACACTGAAGCTTTCTTT.